The T cell receptor beta chain under discussion was sequenced for a study of blood T cell repertoires in COVID-19. Study at large: The United States, Italy and Spain were the sources of the acute and convalescent COVID-19 samples.

This CDR3 contains 15 residues. Germline trimming cut 4 bases from V and 2 bases from J; bases unmatched to any gene: 5. Germline V CDR1 and CDR2: SGDLS, YYNGEE. Measured with immunoSEQ multiplex PCR; TCRdb has only the in-frame clones, and not every one. The sample contains over 250,000 clones, over 75% of which appear only once. Donors were grouped by their self-reported clinical history. V gene TRBV9 combines with J gene TRBJ2-1, with 8 nucleotides matching TRBD1. Sequenced: PBMCs or T cells enriched from blood (not recorded which). This sequence originates from a woman in her twenties or thirties who had recovered from COVID-19. CDR3 bases: TGTGCCAGCAGCCCCCGGGACAGGACCTACAATGAGCAGTTCTTC. Translation gives CASSPRDRTYNEQFF.